This entry features one T cell receptor beta chain sequence. The data were taken from a study of blood T cell repertoires in COVID-19. About the research overall: Samples came from the United States, Italy and Spain, spanning acute and convalescent COVID-19. T cells, B-cell-depleted T cells, or PBMCs provided the cDNA or gDNA that served as material.

Clones were sequenced by immunoSEQ multiplex PCR, and TCRdb holds only the in-frame ones, with some missing. Of 20,000 to 30,000 clones listed, 90% are singletons. CDR1 is SGHTA, CDR2 FQGNSA, per germline. This CDR3 contains 14 residues. Losses at the gene ends were 5 bases for V and 3 bases for J; bases not matched to a gene: 6. The receptor was isolated from a woman in her sixties or seventies with active COVID-19. J is TRBJ1-2 and V is TRBV7-2, with TRBD1 identical over 7 bases. Sequencing was carried out using peripheral blood. CDR3 DNA: TGTGCCAGCAGCCGGGCCGACAGGGACTATGGCTACACCTTC. Its translation: CASSRADRDYGYTF.